The rows below give T cell receptor beta chains drawn from one sample of a study of shared clonotypes between healthy human individuals. Some clones are missing from TCRdb's copy, which holds only in-frame ones; the method was immunoSEQ multiplex PCR. The repertoire holds fewer than 350,000 clones, with 80% to 90% as singletons. Sequencing used memory CD8+ T cells sorted from blood. The receptor source for this set is a man aged 18 to 29 in good health. Both conserved end residues are part of each CDR3. Fields, in order: CDR3 length, J gene, V gene, CDR3 protein.

cdr3_length: 14
j_call: TRBJ1-5
v_call: TRBV18
cdr3_aa: CASSPTGGNQPQHF

cdr3_length: 16
j_call: TRBJ2-1
v_call: TRBV6-5
cdr3_aa: CASSYSGGPVYNEQFF

cdr3_length: 14
j_call: TRBJ2-2
v_call: TRBV30
cdr3_aa: CAWSYAGNTGELFF

cdr3_length: 11
j_call: TRBJ1-1
v_call: TRBV25-1
cdr3_aa: CASNDNTEAFF

cdr3_length: 15
j_call: TRBJ2-3
v_call: TRBV5-1
cdr3_aa: CASIPGLAGADTQYF

cdr3_length: 11
j_call: TRBJ2-2
v_call: TRBV5-6
cdr3_aa: CASSLNGELFF

cdr3_length: 13
j_call: TRBJ1-1
v_call: TRBV9
cdr3_aa: CASSPRGGTEAFF

cdr3_length: 14
j_call: TRBJ1-1
v_call: TRBV29-1
cdr3_aa: CSVDTGAEDTEAFF

cdr3_length: 11
j_call: TRBJ2-1
v_call: TRBV27
cdr3_aa: CASSFGREQFF

cdr3_length: 12
j_call: TRBJ2-3
v_call: TRBV29-1
cdr3_aa: CSVGQGTDTQYF

cdr3_length: 13
j_call: TRBJ2-7
v_call: TRBV7-6
cdr3_aa: CASSYSSSYEQYF

cdr3_length: 17
j_call: TRBJ2-7
v_call: TRBV10-3
cdr3_aa: CAISEASGTGYPYEQYF

cdr3_length: 15
j_call: TRBJ1-2
v_call: TRBV27
cdr3_aa: CASSYGTAANYGYTF

cdr3_length: 13
j_call: TRBJ2-7
v_call: TRBV7-9
cdr3_aa: CASSLALAYEQYF

cdr3_length: 16
j_call: TRBJ2-5
v_call: TRBV18
cdr3_aa: CASSPPDLTQSWTQYF

cdr3_length: 15
j_call: TRBJ1-6
v_call: TRBV9
cdr3_aa: CASSVGFHKNSPLHF

cdr3_length: 12
j_call: TRBJ1-2
v_call: TRBV14
cdr3_aa: CASSSRVYGYTF

cdr3_length: 17
j_call: TRBJ1-5
v_call: TRBV4-1
cdr3_aa: CASSLHGGQGARQPQHF

cdr3_length: 14
j_call: TRBJ2-7
v_call: TRBV30
cdr3_aa: CAWSVGQQAYEQYF

cdr3_length: 13
j_call: TRBJ1-2
v_call: TRBV7-6
cdr3_aa: CASSLSASYGYTF

cdr3_length: 14
j_call: TRBJ1-1
v_call: TRBV2
cdr3_aa: CASSMDRLNTEAFF

cdr3_length: 13
j_call: TRBJ2-2
v_call: TRBV13
cdr3_aa: CASSPSFTGELFF

cdr3_length: 13
j_call: TRBJ2-7
v_call: TRBV27
cdr3_aa: CASSPLGTHEQYF

cdr3_length: 16
j_call: TRBJ2-1
v_call: TRBV13
cdr3_aa: CASSLDPELSYNEQFF

cdr3_length: 12
j_call: TRBJ2-5
v_call: TRBV30
cdr3_aa: CAWRGTSVTQYF

cdr3_length: 17
j_call: TRBJ2-5
v_call: TRBV9
cdr3_aa: CASSAFKSTTPKETQYF

cdr3_length: 15
j_call: TRBJ2-1
v_call: TRBV5-4
cdr3_aa: CASSLSGVVNNEQFF

cdr3_length: 17
j_call: TRBJ2-3
v_call: TRBV9
cdr3_aa: CASSRTGAQVGTDTQYF

cdr3_length: 14
j_call: TRBJ1-2
v_call: TRBV27
cdr3_aa: CASSSWTGGYGYTF

cdr3_length: 14
j_call: TRBJ1-6
v_call: TRBV7-9
cdr3_aa: CASSPVQDNSPLHF

cdr3_length: 16
j_call: TRBJ1-6
v_call: TRBV4-3
cdr3_aa: CASSQKWLSYNSPLHF